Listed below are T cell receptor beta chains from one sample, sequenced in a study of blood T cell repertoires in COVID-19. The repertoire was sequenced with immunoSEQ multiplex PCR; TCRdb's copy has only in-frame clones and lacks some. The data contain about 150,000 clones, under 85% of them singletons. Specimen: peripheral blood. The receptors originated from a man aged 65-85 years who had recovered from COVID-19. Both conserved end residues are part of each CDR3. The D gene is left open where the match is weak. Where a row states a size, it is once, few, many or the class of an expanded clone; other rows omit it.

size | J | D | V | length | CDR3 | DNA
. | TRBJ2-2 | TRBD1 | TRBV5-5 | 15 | CASSFGTENTGELFF | TGTGCCAGCAGCTTTGGGACAGAGAACACCGGGGAGCTGTTTTTT
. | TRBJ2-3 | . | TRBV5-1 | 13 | CASSPGQSDTQYF | TGCGCCAGCAGCCCTGGACAGTCGGATACGCAGTATTTT
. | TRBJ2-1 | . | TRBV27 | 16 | CASSLRGQSSYNEQFF | TGTGCCAGCAGTTTGAGAGGGCAGAGCTCCTACAATGAGCAGTTCTTC
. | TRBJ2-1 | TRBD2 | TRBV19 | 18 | CASSIRLAGASSYNEQFF | TGTGCCAGTAGTATTCGACTAGCGGGAGCCAGCTCCTACAATGAGCAGTTCTTC
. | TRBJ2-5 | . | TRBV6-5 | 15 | CASSYSGRVQETQYF | TGTGCCAGCAGTTACTCTGGCAGGGTCCAAGAGACCCAGTACTTC
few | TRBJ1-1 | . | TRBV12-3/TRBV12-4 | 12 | CASRGVNTEAFF | TGTGCCAGCAGGGGAGTGAACACTGAAGCTTTCTTT
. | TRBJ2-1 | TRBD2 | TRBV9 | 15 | CASSITSGSYNEQFF | TGTGCCAGCAGCATCACTAGCGGCTCCTACAATGAGCAGTTCTTC
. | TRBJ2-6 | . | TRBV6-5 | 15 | CATRLGLSGANVLTF | TGTGCCACTCGACTAGGCCTCTCTGGGGCCAACGTCCTGACTTTC
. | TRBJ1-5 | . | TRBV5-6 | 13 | CASSPGRNQPQHF | TGTGCCAGCAGCCCTGGGAGGAATCAGCCCCAGCATTTT
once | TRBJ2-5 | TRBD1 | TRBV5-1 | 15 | CASSVGQGLRETQYF | TGCGCCAGCAGCGTGGGACAGGGGCTGAGGGAGACCCAGTACTTC
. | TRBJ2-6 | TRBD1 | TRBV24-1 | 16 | CATSDGRGSGANVLTF | TGTGCCACCAGTGATGGCAGGGGGTCGGGGGCCAACGTCCTGACTTTC
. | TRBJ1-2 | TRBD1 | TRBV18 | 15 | CASSPPPDRGVGYTF | TGTGCCAGCTCACCACCGCCGGACAGGGGTGTTGGCTACACCTTC
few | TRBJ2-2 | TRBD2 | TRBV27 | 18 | CASSRTPLGGANTGELFF | TGTGCCAGCAGCCGTACCCCATTGGGGGGGGCGAACACCGGGGAGCTGTTTTTT
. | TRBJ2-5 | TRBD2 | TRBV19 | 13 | CASRLAGVETQYF | TGTGCCTCAAGACTAGCGGGAGTCGAGACCCAGTACTTC
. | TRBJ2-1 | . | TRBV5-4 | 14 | CASSLAISHNEQFF | TGTGCCAGCAGCTTGGCTATTTCCCACAATGAGCAGTTCTTC
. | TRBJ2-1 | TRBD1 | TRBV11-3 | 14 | CASSRTGGLDEQFF | TGTGCCAGCAGCCGGACAGGGGGCTTAGATGAGCAGTTCTTC
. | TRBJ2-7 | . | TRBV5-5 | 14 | CASSLGSGSYEQYF | TGTGCCAGCAGCTTGGGGTCGGGAAGCTACGAGCAGTACTTC
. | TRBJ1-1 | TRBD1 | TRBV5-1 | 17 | CASSQQPADRALTEAFF | TGCGCCAGCAGCCAACAACCCGCGGACAGGGCGTTGACTGAAGCTTTCTTT
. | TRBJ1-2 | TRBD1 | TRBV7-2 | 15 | CASSLRTGGDYGYTF | TGTGCCAGCAGCTTAAGGACAGGGGGGGACTATGGCTACACCTTC
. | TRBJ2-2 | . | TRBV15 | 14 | CATSRGSYTGELFF | TGTGCCACCAGCAGAGGTAGCTACACCGGGGAGCTGTTTTTT
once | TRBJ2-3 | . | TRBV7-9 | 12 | CASSRSTDTQYF | TGTGCCAGCAGCCGTTCCACAGATACGCAGTATTTT
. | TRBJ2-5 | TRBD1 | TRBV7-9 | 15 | CASSLRDSKQETQYF | TGTGCCAGCAGCTTAAGGGACAGCAAGCAAGAGACCCAGTACTTC
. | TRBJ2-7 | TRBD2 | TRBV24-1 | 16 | CATSEGTSGRAYEQYF | TGTGCCACCAGTGAGGGGACTAGCGGGAGGGCCTACGAGCAGTACTTC
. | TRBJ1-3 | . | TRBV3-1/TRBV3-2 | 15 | CASSQGTFSGNTIYF | TGTGCCAGCAGCCAAGGGACATTCTCTGGAAACACCATATATTTT